This T cell receptor beta chain was observed in a study of T-cell reconstitution after alpha-beta-depleted transplantation in children. Germline CDR1 and CDR2: SGHDT and YYEEEE. The CDR3 runs to 15 residues. V dropped 4 bases and J dropped 4 bases, with 15 bases sitting between them. Preparing the TCRbeta library involved the use of unique molecular identifiers. One entry per CDR3 protein results from TCRdb running MiXCR on the PCR reads. Of around 71,000 distinct CDR3 sequences listed, 6% to 8% are singletons. This clonotype was detected many times. This sequence was found in a human donor who donated a stem cell graft to a child with acute lymphoblastic leukemia. The sample consisted of PBMCs from the stem cell graft donor, taken from the stem cell graft. V usage is TRBV5-6 and J usage is TRBJ1-5, with D perhaps TRBD1 (6 bases). This CDR3 reads CASSPWAGVNQPQHF. For the CDR3, the DNA is TGTGCCAGCAGCCCCTGGGCAGGGGTTAATCAGCCCCAGCATTTT.